The 27 T cell receptor beta chains reported below all come from one sample, sequenced in a study of T cells in Graves' hyperthyroidism and ophthalmopathy. Researchers took RNA transcripts and amplified the TCR beta CDR3 regions from them. An initial round of RT-PCR targeting the TCR CDR3 relied on the HTBI primer set. TCRdb re-called the multiplex PCR reads with MiXCR, one entry per CDR3 protein. The table lists 600,000 to 650,000 distinct CDR3 sequences, roughly 20% of them singletons, with 34% in the top ten. Sequences were obtained from blood. These receptors came from a man aged 25 to 40 with Graves' ophthalmopathy.

The V call is TRBV30, the J call TRBJ2-4; unclear D gene. Germline CDR1 is GTSNPN and CDR2 is SVGIG (reference sequence). The V and J ends lost 1 base and 6 bases respectively, with 7 bases between them. The CDR3 length is 12 residues. The CDR3 DNA reads as TGTGCCTGGAGTGCTACCCGAAACATTCAGTACTTC. Protein sequence: CAWSATRNIQYF.

This clonotype was seen only a few times. This chain links TRBV20-1 with TRBJ1-2, with D possibly being TRBD1 (5 bases). The CDR3 extends over 13 amino acids. Germline lookup yields CDR1 DFQATT and CDR2 SNEGSKA (reference sequence). V lost 0 bases and J lost 3, with 8 bases in between. This chain's CDR3 is CSARDRADYGYTF. The CDR3 DNA is TGCAGTGCTAGAGACAGGGCCGACTATGGCTACACCTTC.

A few counts support this clonotype. The chain uses TRBV20-1 and TRBJ2-3, with 14 bases fitting TRBD2. The trim removed 5 bases at V and 0 bases at J, leaving 4 bases unmatched. There are 16 residues in the CDR3. The V gene's germline CDR1 is DFQATT and CDR2 SNEGSKA (reference sequence). This CDR3 reads CSAGGLAGASTDTQYF. The CDR3 nucleotides are TGCAGTGCTGGGGGACTAGCGGGAGCGAGCACAGATACGCAGTATTTT.

The gene calls are TRBV14 and TRBJ1-4, with 11 bases matching TRBD1. The CDR3 has 15 residues. The germline CDR1 and CDR2 sequences are SGHDN and FVKESK. J lost 7 bases, V lost 4 bases, and 5 bases had no gene match. CDR3 coding DNA: TGTGCCAGCAGCCGGGACAGGGGGGCAGGTGAAAAACTGTTTTTT. Translating it yields CASSRDRGAGEKLFF.

This clonotype has at least ten counts. CDR3 loop: CASSPWETGIGEQYF. CDR3 nucleotides: TGTGCCAGCAGTCCATGGGAGACAGGAATTGGCGAGCAGTACTTC. The chain joins TRBV28 to TRBJ2-7; possibly TRBD1 for D (6 bases). The CDR3 spans 15 residues. With 5 bases removed from V and 6 bases from J, the gap between germline ends came to 20 bases. Germline-derived CDR1 and CDR2 are MDHEN and SYDVKM.

With regard to this clonotype: Compared with germline, one end of the junction differs, possibly owing to a read error. V is TRBV11-2 and J is TRBJ2-7, with TRBD1 identical over 7 bases. This CDR3 has 15 amino acids. CDR1 SGHAT and CDR2 FQNNGV come from the germline V gene. In DNA form, the CDR3 reads TGTGCCAGCAGCGCAGAATGGACAGGAATTTACGTGCAGTACTTC. It specifies CASSAEWTGIYVQYF.

This chain connects TRBV7-2 to TRBJ2-2, with TRBD1 identical over 7 bases. Trimming took 3 bases from V and 6 from J; bases not matched to a gene: 7. The CDR3 covers 15 residues. Germline V lookup: CDR1 SGHTA, CDR2 FQGNSA. CDR3 sequence: CASSFRGQSSGELFF. The CDR3 DNA reads as TGTGCCAGCAGCTTTAGGGGACAGTCGTCCGGGGAGCTGTTTTTT.

The chain couples TRBV10-2 to TRBJ2-1; D is unresolved. The J call may be faulty, since TRBJ2-7 better matches the DNA end. This CDR3 is built from 12 residues. The germline gives CDR1 WSHSY, CDR2 SAAADI. The CDR3: CASGQVYNEQYF. The CDR3 nucleotides are TGCGCCAGCGGGCAGGTCTACAACGAGCAGTACTTC.

This clonotype has at least ten counts. The genes are TRBV20-1 and TRBJ2-7; 11 nucleotides match TRBD2. Germline V lookup: CDR1 DFQATT, CDR2 SNEGSKA (reference sequence). The ends lost 3 bases at V and 8 bases at J; junction bases unmatched: 6. There are 13 residues in the CDR3. The CDR3 spells CSASSGGGPKQYF. The CDR3 coding sequence is TGCAGTGCTAGTAGCGGGGGGGGACCGAAGCAGTACTTC.

The sample holds many counts of this clonotype. The rearrangement links TRBV5-6 to TRBJ2-1; 10 positions match TRBD2. Germline CDR1 SGHDT, CDR2 YYEEEE. The CDR3 spans 17 residues. Trimming at V came to 0 bases and at J to 6 bases, leaving 9 bases not matched to a gene. The chain's CDR3 is CASSLGPTSGKVNEQFF. CDR3 DNA: TGTGCCAGCAGCTTGGGCCCTACTAGCGGGAAAGTCAATGAGCAGTTCTTC. The entire variable domain, with the rest obtained from reference TRBV5-6 and TRBJ2-1, is as follows: DAGVTQSPTHLIKTRGQQVTLRCSPKSGHDTVSWYQQALGQGPQFIFQYYEEEERQRGNFPDRFSGHQFPNYSSELNVNALLLGDSALYLCASSLGPTSGKVNEQFFGPGTRLTVL.

There are many counts of this clonotype. The genes are TRBV11-2 and TRBJ2-1; D gene uncertain. The V gene's germline CDR1 is SGHAT and CDR2 FQNNGV. The CDR3 contains 14 residues. Trimming removed 1 base at V and 9 bases at J, with 13 bases between. CDR3 protein: CASSLGRLKTEQFF. CDR3 nucleotides: TGTGCCAGCAGCTTAGGACGGCTAAAAACTGAGCAGTTCTTC.

This clonotype occurred a few times. The V gene is TRBV10-3, the J gene TRBJ1-4; 9 bases align to TRBD1. With 0 bases clipped from V and 5 bases from J, the junction kept 4 bases outside the gene matches. The germline V gene has CDR1 ENHRY and CDR2 SYGVKD. CDR3 length: 16 amino acids. The CDR3 DNA sequence: TGTGCCATCAGTGAGTCGGGGGGACAGGGAAATGAAAAACTGTTTTTT. Translated: CAISESGGQGNEKLFF.

This clonotype came up a few times. The CDR3 region is CASSLLPNQPQHF. The CDR3 DNA sequence: TGTGCCAGCAGTCTACTACCTAATCAGCCCCAGCATTTT. The chain uses TRBV27 and TRBJ1-5; no clear D. Germline V gene sequence: CDR1 MNHEY, CDR2 SMNVEV (reference sequence). The CDR3 loop spans 13 amino acids. V was clipped by 5 bases and J by 4 bases, with 9 bases between them.

This chain's CDR3 is CSASGTASPYEQYF. The CDR3 DNA sequence: TGCAGTGCTTCCGGGACCGCCTCGCCCTACGAGCAGTACTTC. The chain employs TRBV20-1 and TRBJ2-7; D is perhaps TRBD1 or TRBD2 (5 bases each). This CDR3 spans 14 amino acids. Per the germline V gene, CDR1 is DFQATT and CDR2 is SNEGSKA (reference sequence). V shed 5 bases and J shed 2 bases, with 16 bases lying between them.

In its sample, this clonotype was seen a few times. The V and J genes are TRBV27 and TRBJ1-2, with a tentative D call TRBD1 (5 bases). Trimming cost V 6 bases and J 6 bases, with 11 bases left between them. Looked up from germline, CDR1 is MNHEY and CDR2 is SMNVEV (reference sequence). This CDR3 region has 12 residues. DNA for the CDR3: TGTGCCAGCAGGAGGGCAGGGAATGGCTACACCTTC. Amino acid sequence: CASRRAGNGYTF.

This clonotype has a handful of counts. The chain couples TRBV28 to TRBJ2-3; TRBD1 matches 8 bases. Trimming cost V 11 bases and J 2 bases; bases outside gene matches: 6. The CDR3 totals 13 residues. CDR1 and CDR2 (germline): MDHEN, SYDVKM. The CDR3 reads CACEGQATDTQYF. The CDR3 coding sequence is TGTGCCTGCGAGGGACAGGCCACAGATACGCAGTATTTT.

J is TRBJ2-2 and V is TRBV4-1, with a tentative D call TRBD2 (5 bases). This CDR3 comprises 18 residues. Germline loops: CDR1 MGHRA, CDR2 YSYEKL. V lost 1 base, J lost 0 bases, and 15 bases lay in between. The CDR3 here is CASSQVLRDWPNTGELFF. The CDR3 nucleotides are TGCGCCAGCAGCCAAGTTCTCCGGGATTGGCCGAACACCGGGGAGCTGTTTTTT.

This clonotype was detected only a few times. The chain combines TRBV7-3 with TRBJ2-1, with 10 bases lining up with TRBD2. The CDR3 spans 16 residues. V was clipped by 1 base and J by 6 bases; unmatched bases: 6. Germline CDR1 reads SGHTA; CDR2 reads FQGTGA. Written as DNA, the CDR3 is TGTGCCAGCAGCTTAATACCTAGCGGGAGTGGCAATGAGCAGTTCTTC. Translated, it gives CASSLIPSGSGNEQFF.

This clonotype occurred once. This chain connects TRBV24-1 to TRBJ2-1; 7 positions match TRBD2. Germline values: CDR1 KGHDR, CDR2 SFDVKD. The ends lost 4 bases at V and 15 bases at J; junction bases unmatched: 8. CDR3 length equals 12 residues. The DNA for the CDR3 is TGTGCCACCAGTGACCCCAGGGACTATATGTTCTTC. Translation: CATSDPRDYMFF.

This clonotype has a count of ten or more. This chain joins TRBV30 and TRBJ2-7; 7 nucleotides match TRBD1. V was clipped by 1 base and J by 4 bases; unmatched bases: 4. Looked up from germline, CDR1 is GTSNPN and CDR2 is SVGIG (reference sequence). This CDR3 region has 13 residues. The CDR3 nucleotides are TGTGCCTGGAGTGCGATGACAGGGTACGAGCAGTACTTC. It codes for CAWSAMTGYEQYF.

The chain recombines TRBV3-1 with TRBJ2-3; 9 bases agree with TRBD2. This CDR3 contains 14 residues. The trim removed 4 bases at V and 5 bases at J, leaving 4 bases unmatched. Germline CDR1 and CDR2: LGHDT and YNNKEL (reference sequence). CDR3 sequence: CASSPLAGRDTQYF. The CDR3 bases are TGTGCCAGCAGCCCACTAGCGGGTCGAGATACGCAGTATTTT.

This clonotype was counted ten times or more. The chain combines TRBV30 with TRBJ2-7; D remains unclear. Trimming removed 0 bases from V and 2 bases from J, with 5 bases in between. The germline V gene has CDR1 GTSNPN and CDR2 SVGIG (reference sequence). The CDR3 has 12 amino acids. CDR3 bases: TGTGCCTGGAGTGTCGCCGCCTACGAGCAGTACTTC. It yields the protein CAWSVAAYEQYF.

This clonotype appeared many times. This rearrangement joins TRBV28 to TRBJ1-1, with D tentatively TRBD1 (6 bases). CDR3 length: 22 amino acids. With 5 bases removed from V and 0 bases from J, the gap between germline ends came to 34 bases. Germline V lookup: CDR1 MDHEN, CDR2 SYDVKM. The CDR3 is CASSTKPRFWQGTTNMNTEAFF. CDR3 coding DNA: TGTGCCAGCAGTACAAAACCCCGTTTCTGGCAGGGGACAACCAATATGAACACTGAAGCTTTCTTT.

The V gene is TRBV14, the J gene TRBJ2-5; no reliable D call. The germline CDR1 and CDR2 sequences are SGHDN and FVKESK. This CDR3 spans 14 amino acids. Trimming took 2 bases from V and 1 from J, leaving 8 bases between them. This chain's CDR3 is CASSQLGFQETQYF. The CDR3 nucleotides read TGTGCCAGCAGCCAATTGGGGTTCCAAGAGACCCAGTACTTC.

This clonotype was observed a few times. The V call is TRBV28, the J call TRBJ2-7, with TRBD2 identical over 8 bases. The germline V gene encodes CDR1 MDHEN and CDR2 SYDVKM. Trimming took 4 bases from V and 4 from J; bases not matched to a gene: 6. CDR3 length: 14 amino acids. CDR3 sequence (DNA): TGTGCCAGCAGTTCCAGCGGGGGACTTTACGAGCAGTACTTC. This gives the protein CASSSSGGLYEQYF.

The chain carries TRBV20-1 and TRBJ2-5, with D uncertain. Germline CDR1 is DFQATT and CDR2 is SNEGSKA (reference sequence). The CDR3 runs to 12 residues. V shed 4 bases and J shed 5 bases, with 11 bases lying between them. The CDR3 protein is CSAIYLVETQYF. In nucleotides, the CDR3 is TGCAGTGCTATTTATCTCGTGGAGACCCAGTACTTC.

This clonotype occurred many times. The genes are TRBV7-2 and TRBJ2-7, with D possibly being TRBD1 (6 bases). CDR1 and CDR2 from the germline V gene are SGHTA and FQGNSA. The V gene lost 3 bases and the J gene lost 1 base, with 19 bases spanning the gap. The CDR3 extends over 17 amino acids. The DNA of the CDR3 is TGTGCCAGCAGCTTTAAGGAACCGACAGGACGATCCTACGAGCAGTACTTC. Residues: CASSFKEPTGRSYEQYF.